This paragraph reports one TCR beta chain. The record originates from a study of T cell changes during pregnancy in multiple sclerosis. The assay was immunoSEQ multiplex PCR, and TCRdb's table has in-frame clones only and misses some. The table includes around 30,000 clones, more than 85% detected once. The CDR3 contains 15 residues. V lost 1 base to trimming and J lost 11 bases, with 20 bases between them. Germline V gene data show CDR1 as MNHNY and CDR2 as SVGAGI (reference sequence). The receptor comes from a female donor with multiple sclerosis, enrolled in a pregnancy study. The chain couples TRBV6-6 to TRBJ1-1; TRBD1 might be the D (5 bases). Sequencing was performed on CD4+ T cells from peripheral blood mononuclear cells, taken in the second trimester of pregnancy. This CDR3 is CASSYLGDSQLWAFF. The DNA for the CDR3 is TGTGCCAGCAGTTACTTAGGAGACAGCCAGCTGTGGGCTTTCTTT.